The rows below give T cell receptor beta chains drawn from one sample of a study of cytomegalovirus exposure and HLA in healthy donors. The data were produced by immunoSEQ multiplex PCR, yet TCRdb's version contains in-frame clones alone and is incomplete. The repertoire holds 85,000 to 110,000 clones, 60% to 80% seen once, with 3.5% to 4.5% in the top ten. The sample consisted of PBMCs. The receptors derive from a man aged 50 to 59 in good health and CMV-seropositive. CDR3s include the opening cysteine and the closing phenylalanine or tryptophan. The D gene is left open where the match is weak. Clone size is given for some rows only: seen once, a few or many times, or a class if the clone is expanded.

D,J,size,V,CDR3,DNA
TRBD2,TRBJ2-7,NA,TRBV5-1,CASRGGSSGDSYEQYF,TGCGCCAGCAGGGGGGGGTCTAGCGGGGACTCCTACGAGCAGTACTTC
NA,TRBJ2-7,NA,TRBV7-9,CASSLWRGPNRSYEQYF,TGTGCCAGCAGCCTCTGGAGGGGACCTAACCGCTCCTACGAGCAGTACTTC
NA,TRBJ2-7,NA,TRBV4-1,CASSQVSSTYLSYEQYF,TGCGCCAGCAGCCAAGTCTCGTCGACTTACTTATCCTACGAGCAGTACTTC
NA,TRBJ1-3,NA,TRBV5-5,CASSLVHNGNTIYF,TGTGCCAGCAGCTTGGTACATAATGGAAACACCATATATTTT
TRBD2,TRBJ2-2,few,TRBV7-7,CASSPRTSGMAGITGELFF,TGTGCCAGCAGTCCCCGGACTAGCGGGATGGCAGGGATCACCGGGGAGCTGTTTTTT
TRBD2,TRBJ2-1,NA,TRBV2,CASSGPGTSGRASYNEQFF,TGTGCCAGCAGTGGGCCCGGGACTAGCGGGAGGGCCTCCTACAATGAGCAGTTCTTC
NA,TRBJ2-4,NA,TRBV7-8,CASSFTPDEAPGAKNIQYF,TGTGCCAGCAGCTTCACCCCTGACGAGGCCCCTGGAGCCAAAAACATTCAGTACTTC
NA,TRBJ2-5,NA,TRBV4-2,CASSQGGDLAAETQYF,TGTGCCAGCAGCCAAGGCGGTGACTTAGCGGCAGAGACCCAGTACTTC
TRBD1,TRBJ2-1,NA,TRBV7-3,CASSLRGTGWTEQFF,TGTGCCAGCAGCTTAAGGGGGACAGGGTGGACTGAGCAGTTCTTC
NA,TRBJ1-5,NA,TRBV27,CASSLGQINQPQHF,TGTGCCAGCTCGCTGGGCCAGATCAATCAGCCCCAGCATTTT
TRBD1,TRBJ2-2,NA,TRBV12-5,CASGGQRRPTNTGELFF,TGTGCTAGTGGGGGACAGAGGCGCCCAACGAACACCGGGGAGCTGTTTTTT
NA,TRBJ2-5,NA,TRBV5-1,CASSPTGAGWETQYF,TGCGCCAGCAGCCCGACTGGGGCGGGGTGGGAGACCCAGTACTTC
NA,TRBJ2-2,NA,TRBV9,CASRTPARCEFTGELFF,TGTGCCAGCAGGACACCGGCCCGGTGTGAGTTCACCGGGGAGCTGTTTTTT
NA,TRBJ2-5,NA,TRBV30,CAWSVQAEGEQYF,TGTGCCTGGAGTGTCCAGGCAGAGGGAGAGCAGTACTTC
NA,TRBJ2-7,NA,TRBV5-5,CASSFRDFGSYEQYF,TGTGCCAGCAGCTTTCGGGATTTCGGATCCTACGAGCAGTACTTC
TRBD1,TRBJ1-3,NA,TRBV28,CASSTDRAGNTIYF,TGTGCCAGCAGCACTGACAGGGCGGGAAACACCATATATTTT
TRBD2,TRBJ2-3,NA,TRBV30,CAWSIPGGGVDTQYF,TGTGCCTGGAGTATCCCGGGGGGAGGTGTAGATACGCAGTATTTT
NA,TRBJ1-1,NA,TRBV10-3,CAAVSGSPTEAFF,TGTGCCGCAGTCTCGGGGTCGCCCACTGAAGCTTTCTTT
NA,TRBJ1-2,NA,TRBV27,CASRGHHKDYGYTF,TGTGCCAGCAGAGGACACCATAAGGACTATGGCTACACCTTC
TRBD1,TRBJ2-1,once,TRBV7-3,CASSSGQGYLGEQFF,TGTGCCAGCAGCTCCGGACAGGGTTACCTCGGTGAGCAGTTCTTC
NA,TRBJ2-1,NA,TRBV28,CAGKRATYNEQFF,TGTGCCGGAAAGAGGGCGACCTACAATGAGCAGTTCTTC
TRBD2,TRBJ2-7,NA,TRBV28,CASSLPREGPYEQYF,TGTGCCAGCAGTTTACCCAGGGAGGGCCCCTACGAGCAGTACTTC
TRBD1,TRBJ2-1,NA,TRBV10-3,CANKGQGHNEQFF,TGTGCCAACAAAGGACAGGGCCACAATGAGCAGTTCTTC
TRBD2,TRBJ2-7,NA,TRBV4-1,CASSPIPSGPYEQYF,TGCGCCAGCAGCCCAATCCCTAGCGGACCCTACGAGCAGTACTTC
NA,TRBJ1-5,NA,TRBV30,CAWSAPGYSNQPQHF,TGTGCCTGGAGTGCACCCGGTTATAGCAATCAGCCCCAGCATTTT
NA,TRBJ2-7,NA,TRBV10-3,CAISEFEGYEQYF,TGTGCCATCAGTGAGTTTGAGGGCTACGAGCAGTACTTC
NA,TRBJ2-7,NA,TRBV6-5,CASSYSEGQPYEQYF,TGTGCCAGCAGTTACTCGGAGGGACAGCCCTACGAGCAGTACTTC
NA,TRBJ1-5,NA,TRBV4-1,CASSRVSGTGNQPQHF,TGCGCCAGCAGCCGCGTGAGTGGGACTGGCAATCAGCCCCAGCATTTT
TRBD1,TRBJ2-7,NA,TRBV14,CASSPRTGKEEQYF,TGTGCCAGCAGCCCCAGGACAGGGAAGGAGGAGCAGTACTTC
TRBD1,TRBJ2-5,NA,TRBV27,CASSATGAQETQYF,TGTGCCAGCAGTGCGACAGGGGCTCAGGAGACCCAGTACTTC
NA,TRBJ2-7,NA,TRBV21-1,CASSKWLAGRVNYEQYF,TGTGCCAGCAGCAAGTGGCTAGCGGGCCGCGTTAACTACGAGCAGTACTTC
TRBD1,TRBJ1-1,NA,TRBV6-1,CASTRDRGQTEAFF,TGTGCCAGCACGAGGGACAGGGGGCAAACTGAAGCTTTCTTT
NA,TRBJ1-1,NA,TRBV11-2,CASSFRLNTEAFF,TGTGCCAGCAGCTTTCGTCTGAACACTGAAGCTTTCTTT
NA,TRBJ2-7,NA,TRBV10-3,CAISESPTGLYEQYF,TGTGCCATCAGTGAGTCCCCGACAGGTCTCTACGAGCAGTACTTC
TRBD1,TRBJ2-7,NA,TRBV11-1,CASRRGQGQNEQYF,TGTGCCAGCAGAAGGGGGCAGGGGCAAAACGAGCAGTACTTC
TRBD1,TRBJ2-5,once,TRBV7-7,CASSAHPGGQETQYF,TGTGCCAGCAGCGCACACCCAGGGGGCCAAGAGACCCAGTACTTC
TRBD1,TRBJ2-7,NA,TRBV7-2,CASSLEARGYEQYF,TGTGCCAGCAGCTTAGAAGCCAGGGGGTACGAGCAGTACTTC
TRBD1,TRBJ2-5,NA,TRBV7-2,CASSSGADRVETQYF,TGTGCCAGCAGCTCTGGGGCTGACAGGGTAGAGACCCAGTACTTC
TRBD1,TRBJ1-2,NA,TRBV4-3,CASSQAATGHYGYTF,TGCGCCAGCAGCCAGGCCGCGACAGGGCACTATGGCTACACCTTC
NA,TRBJ2-6,NA,TRBV5-4,CASSPLKETGANVLTF,TGTGCCAGCAGCCCACTTAAGGAGACTGGGGCCAACGTCCTGACTTTC